This T cell receptor (beta chain) was identified during a study of early T cells in non-severe SARS-CoV-2 infection. Whole-study context: With bulk RNA from unsorted whole blood as input, sequencing yielded unpaired chains.

V gave up 0 bases and J gave up 8 bases, with 7 bases separating them. This CDR3 comprises 12 residues. A word on this clonotype: No antigen is known for it.

Study observations and caveats: VDJdb matches were skewed toward anti-spike CD8 T cell responses.

Individual cDNA molecules each received unique molecular identifiers attached to them. TCRdb fed the 5' RACE reads into MiXCR, producing one record per CDR3 protein. The sample has some 48,000 distinct CDR3 sequences; about 4.2% are singletons. Sample: whole blood. This sequence originates from an adult who was a healthcare worker with PCR-confirmed SARS-CoV-2 infection or an uninfected control (not recorded which). The rearrangement links TRBV23-1 to TRBJ1-1; D not certain. TRBV23-1 is flagged as an ORF with uncertain function. The CDR3 DNA follows: TGCGCCAGCAGTCAATCGCGAACCGAAGCTTTCTTT. Protein product: CASSQSRTEAFF.